These T cell receptor beta chains were read from a single sample in a study of T-cell memory formation after mild COVID-19. One entry per CDR3 protein results from TCRdb running MiXCR on the 5' RACE reads. The data show 350,000 to 500,000 distinct CDR3 sequences, 18% seen once. Sequencing was done on a sample of PBMCs or a T cell subset sorted from them (not recorded which). These receptors came from a man between 18 and 29 years old who had mild COVID-19 (a few samples of this study predate the infection). Cell type and time point are not known. CDR3s include the opening cysteine and the closing phenylalanine or tryptophan. D genes are given only for firm matches. Clone size, where shown, is once, few, many, or a class for clones that have expanded.

>-|TRBJ2-5|TRBD1|TRBV12-3/TRBV12-4
TGTGCCAGCAGCCGAGGACAGGGAAAAGAGACCCAGTACTTC
CASSRGQGKETQYF
>-|TRBJ1-6|-|TRBV6-5
TGTGCCAGCAGTTACCAGGGGTTTAATTCACCCCTCCACTTT
CASSYQGFNSPLHF
>-|TRBJ1-5|TRBD1|TRBV7-9
TGTGCCAGCAGCTTGGGACAGGGGACCTTTAGCAATCAGCCCCAGCATTTT
CASSLGQGTFSNQPQHF
>many|TRBJ1-1|-|TRBV27
TGTGCCAGCAGTTTATTATCGGGGAACACTGAAGCTTTCTTT
CASSLLSGNTEAFF
>few|TRBJ2-1|TRBD2|TRBV6-5
TGTGCCAGCACCCTGAGCGGGGGGGCTCGTAATGAGCAGTTCTTC
CASTLSGGARNEQFF
>few|TRBJ1-5|-|TRBV9
TGTGCCAGCAGCGTAGTAACAGCGCGGGGGTCGCCCCAGCATTTT
CASSVVTARGSPQHF
>-|TRBJ1-1|-|TRBV5-1
TGCGCCAGCAGCCCCGGCGGACTCCTGAACACTGAAGCTTTCTTT
CASSPGGLLNTEAFF
>many|TRBJ2-7|-|TRBV7-2
TGTGCCAGCAGTTACTTTACGGGGGTCTCCTACGAGCAGTACTTC
CASSYFTGVSYEQYF
>-|TRBJ2-2|TRBD1|TRBV4-1
TGCGCCAGCATGAGGACAGGGGGCTATACCGGGGAGCTGTTTTTT
CASMRTGGYTGELFF
>few|TRBJ1-2|-|TRBV20-1
TGCAGTGCGCCCCTCAGCGGGGCAGGCTACACCTTC
CSAPLSGAGYTF
>few|TRBJ2-3|-|TRBV4-3
TGCGCCAGCAGCCAAGACCTGGGTAGGGGAACAGATACGCAGTATTTT
CASSQDLGRGTDTQYF
>-|TRBJ2-5|TRBD2|TRBV6-2/TRBV6-3
TGTGCCAGCAGTTACGGCGGGGGAGGGACCCAGTACTTC
CASSYGGGGTQYF
>few|TRBJ2-3|TRBD2|TRBV7-2
TGTGCCAGCAGCTTAGACCTCACACTAGCGGGGGTATATACGCAGTATTTT
CASSLDLTLAGVYTQYF
>-|TRBJ2-3|-|TRBV11-2
TGTGCCAGCAGCTTAGTGGGCGGGGGCGAGGCAGGGCCTACGCAGTATTTT
CASSLVGGGEAGPTQYF
>-|TRBJ2-5|-|TRBV28
TGTGCCAGCAGCCCTCGAGCGGAATACCAAGAGACCCAGTACTTC
CASSPRAEYQETQYF
>-|TRBJ1-1|-|TRBV5-4
TGTGCCAGCAGCGCCCCGACAGGCTTCAACACTGAAGCTTTCTTT
CASSAPTGFNTEAFF
>once|TRBJ2-6|-|TRBV30
TGTGCCTGGAGCTTAGCTGGGGCCAACGTCCTGACTTTC
CAWSLAGANVLTF
>many|TRBJ1-1|-|TRBV5-1
TGCGCCAGCAGCGAGACAGCTTCCAACACTGAAGCTTTCTTT
CASSETASNTEAFF
>few|TRBJ2-2|TRBD1|TRBV4-1
TGCGCCAGCAGCCGCCCGGGACAGGGAGTATACGGCACCGGGGAGCTGTTTTTT
CASSRPGQGVYGTGELFF
>-|TRBJ2-7|-|TRBV4-1
TGCGCCAGCAGCCCCTCCCAAGGGTCCTCCGCCTACGAGCAGTACTTC
CASSPSQGSSAYEQYF
>-|TRBJ1-1|TRBD1|TRBV20-1
TGCAGTGCCCCGGACAGGGGAGTTACTGAAGCTTTCTTT
CSAPDRGVTEAFF
>few|TRBJ2-2|-|TRBV5-4
TGTGCCAGCAGCGGAGATAGCGGCGACGGGGAGCTGTTTTTT
CASSGDSGDGELFF
>few|TRBJ1-1|TRBD1|TRBV6-5
TGTGCCAGCAGCTACAGGGGGCGGGGGAGCACTGAAGCTTTCTTT
CASSYRGRGSTEAFF
>few|TRBJ2-7|-|TRBV21-1
TGTGCCAGCATGGACAGGATAAAGGAGCAGTACTTC
CASMDRIKEQYF
>-|TRBJ1-2|-|TRBV30
TGTGCCTGTCAGATCAGAGTTACTGGCTACACCTTC
CACQIRVTGYTF
>-|TRBJ2-2|TRBD2|TRBV7-3
TGTGCCAGCAGCTTATTTGGCGGGGGGGCCTCGTACACCGGGGAGCTGTTTTTT
CASSLFGGGASYTGELFF
>-|TRBJ2-1|TRBD1|TRBV5-1
TGCGCCAGCAGCTTGTACGTGAGGGACAGGGACTTCAATGAGCAGTTCTTC
CASSLYVRDRDFNEQFF
>few|TRBJ1-2|-|TRBV15
TGTGCCACCAGCGAAGGGGACGGGGTCTATGGCTACACCTTC
CATSEGDGVYGYTF
>-|TRBJ2-3|-|TRBV4-3
TGCGCCAGCAGCCAAGAAACGTGGGATACGCAGTATTTT
CASSQETWDTQYF
>-|TRBJ1-5|TRBD1|TRBV7-2
TGTGCCAGCAGCCGGGGGGGACAGGCTGGTCAGCCCAAGCATTTT
CASSRGGQAGQPKHF
>few|TRBJ2-3|TRBD2|TRBV7-9
TGTGCCAGCAGCCGGGGACTAGCGGGAAGCACAGATACGCAGTATTTT
CASSRGLAGSTDTQYF
>few|TRBJ2-3|-|TRBV7-9
TGTGCCAGCGAGATACGTGGGGGCACAGATACGCAGTATTTT
CASEIRGGTDTQYF
>-|TRBJ2-2|-|TRBV20-1
TGCAGTGCTAGAGGCCAGCTGGACGGGGAGCTGTTTTTT
CSARGQLDGELFF
>few|TRBJ2-7|-|TRBV12-3/TRBV12-4
TGTGCCAGCAGTTCAGGACTTTTCGCCGAGCAGTACTTC
CASSSGLFAEQYF
>-|TRBJ2-3|-|TRBV7-9
TGTGCCAGCAGCCTGCCGCTAGGGATGACGGGAAATACGCAGTATTTT
CASSLPLGMTGNTQYF
>few|TRBJ1-3|TRBD1|TRBV7-2
TGTGCCAGCAGAACCGGGACAGGGTTCGGAAACACCATATATTTT
CASRTGTGFGNTIYF
>-|TRBJ1-1|-|TRBV7-2
TGTGCCAGCAGCTTAGTATCGATTAACACTGAAGCTTTCTTT
CASSLVSINTEAFF
>-|TRBJ1-1|-|TRBV4-1
TGCGCCAGCAGCCAAGATCCAGTGAACACTGAAGCTTTCTTT
CASSQDPVNTEAFF
>many|TRBJ2-5|-|TRBV7-2
TGTGCCAGCAGCTTATGGGCCCAAGAGACCCAGTACTTC
CASSLWAQETQYF
>-|TRBJ2-2|-|TRBV5-1
TGCGCCAGCAGCCCCCGGGACACCCACACCGGGGAGCTGTTTTTT
CASSPRDTHTGELFF
>-|TRBJ2-7|-|TRBV7-9
TGTGCCAGCAGCGTCGGGACCTACGAGCAGTACTTC
CASSVGTYEQYF
>few|TRBJ2-1|-|TRBV12-3/TRBV12-4
TGTGCCAGCAACAGTAATAGAGCCCTAAGCAGGGATGAGCAGTTCTTC
CASNSNRALSRDEQFF
>many|TRBJ1-1|-|TRBV5-1
TGCGCCAGCAGCTTGGAGAGTGGGTGGGCGAATGAAGCTTTCTTT
CASSLESGWANEAFF
>many|TRBJ2-5|TRBD2|TRBV2
TGTGCCAGCCGTAAAGGGGCGGCCGGGGGGGAGACCCAGTACTTC
CASRKGAAGGETQYF
>-|TRBJ2-3|-|TRBV3-1
TGTGCCATCAGCCTCTACCTAGGACAGGGAGGGTCAGATACGCAGTATTTT
CAISLYLGQGGSDTQYF
>-|TRBJ1-1|-|TRBV29-1
TGCAGCGTTGTAGGGAGCACATCTGAAGCTTTCTTT
CSVVGSTSEAFF
>few|TRBJ2-2|-|TRBV4-3
TGCGCCAGCAGCCCCTCTTTGGAGGGGGAGCTGTTTTTT
CASSPSLEGELFF
>few|TRBJ1-4|-|TRBV3-1
TGTGCCAGCAGCCAAGACAGGGCGTCCTTTAATGAAAAACTGTTTTTT
CASSQDRASFNEKLFF
>many|TRBJ2-3|-|TRBV2
TGTGCCAGCAGTGTTATGGGGCCGGCAGATACGCAGTATTTT
CASSVMGPADTQYF
>few|TRBJ2-1|TRBD1|TRBV6-2/TRBV6-3
TGTGCCAGCAGTTACAGGGACAGGAGATACAATGAGCAGTTCTTC
CASSYRDRRYNEQFF
>many|TRBJ1-1|-|TRBV28
TGTGCCAGCAGTTTTCGAGGTGGGGCTTTCTTT
CASSFRGGAFF
>few|TRBJ2-3|TRBD2|TRBV20-1
TGCAGTGCTAGTGAAGCGGGGGGTTACACAGATACGCAGTATTTT
CSASEAGGYTDTQYF
>-|TRBJ1-6|-|TRBV7-6
TGTGCCAGCAGCTTAGGCGCCGGGAATTCACCCCTCCACTTT
CASSLGAGNSPLHF
>-|TRBJ1-2|TRBD1|TRBV20-1
TGCAGTGCTAGAGTTCGGACAGGGTCGGCTGGCTACACCTTC
CSARVRTGSAGYTF
>many|TRBJ2-3|-|TRBV5-1
TGCGCCAGCAGCTTTGAGGGAAGAAGGGTTGATACGCAGTATTTT
CASSFEGRRVDTQYF